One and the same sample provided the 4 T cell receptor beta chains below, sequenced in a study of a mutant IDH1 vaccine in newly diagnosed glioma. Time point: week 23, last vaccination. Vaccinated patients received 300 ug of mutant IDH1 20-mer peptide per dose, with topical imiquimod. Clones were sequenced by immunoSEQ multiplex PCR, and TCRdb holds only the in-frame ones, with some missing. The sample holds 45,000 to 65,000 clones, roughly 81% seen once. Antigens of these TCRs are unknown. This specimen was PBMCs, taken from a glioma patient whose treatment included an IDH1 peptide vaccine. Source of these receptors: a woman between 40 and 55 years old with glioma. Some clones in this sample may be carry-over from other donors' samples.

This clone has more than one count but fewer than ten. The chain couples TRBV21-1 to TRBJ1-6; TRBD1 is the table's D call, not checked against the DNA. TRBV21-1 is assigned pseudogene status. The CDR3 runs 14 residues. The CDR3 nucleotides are TGTGCCGGTTTACAGGGGAACCTTGATTCACCCCTCCACTTT. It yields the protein CAGLQGNLDSPLHF.

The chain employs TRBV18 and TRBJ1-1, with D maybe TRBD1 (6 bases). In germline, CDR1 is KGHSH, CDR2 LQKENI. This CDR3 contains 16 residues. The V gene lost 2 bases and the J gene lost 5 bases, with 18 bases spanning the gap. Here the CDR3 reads CASSPTMQGRWTEAFF. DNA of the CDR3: TGTGCCAGCTCACCAACGATGCAGGGGCGTTGGACTGAAGCTTTCTTT.

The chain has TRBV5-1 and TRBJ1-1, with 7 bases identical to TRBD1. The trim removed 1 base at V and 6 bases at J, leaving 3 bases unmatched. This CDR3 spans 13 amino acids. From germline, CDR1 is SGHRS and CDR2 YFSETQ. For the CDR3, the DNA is TGCGCCAGCAGCTTGAACAGGGGATCTGAAGCTTTCTTT. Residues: CASSLNRGSEAFF.

This chain's CDR3 is CASSNRGTQPQHF. CDR3 bases: TGTGCCAGCAGCAACCGTGGGACTCAGCCCCAGCATTTT. The chain is built from TRBV7-8 and TRBJ1-5; the D gene is possibly TRBD1 (5 bases). The V end lost 5 bases, the J end lost 6 bases, and 11 bases lay between the germline ends. The CDR3 is 13 residues long. Germline V gene lookup returns CDR1 SGHVS and CDR2 FQNEAQ.